These 23 T cell receptor beta chains originate from one sample sequenced in a study of cytomegalovirus exposure and HLA in healthy donors. PCR was performed using 60 Vbeta and 13 Jbeta primers. Repertoires were generated with immunoSEQ multiplex PCR, while TCRdb's copy carries only in-frame clones and drops some. The repertoire holds 150,000 to 250,000 clones, with around 80% as singletons. Sequencing was performed on PBMCs. These receptors originate from a woman under 40 in good health and CMV-seropositive.

The chain couples TRBV7-2 to TRBJ2-7, with D unclear. The CDR3 is made up of 14 amino acids. Trimming pared 5 bases from V and 3 bases from J, leaving 14 bases between. The germline V gene has CDR1 SGHTA and CDR2 FQGNSA. The CDR3 nucleotides are TGTGCCAGCAGCCGCGCCGGTGCCGACTACGAGCAGTACTTC. It translates to CASSRAGADYEQYF.

The chain is built from TRBV2 and TRBJ1-4; 8 bases match TRBD1. After removal of 6 bases from V and 3 bases from J, the junction contained 3 bases not matched to a gene. The CDR3 is 14 amino acids. CDR1 is SNHLY and CDR2 is FYNNEI in the germline V gene. The CDR3 loop reads CASREDRANEKLFF. The CDR3 DNA reads as TGTGCCAGCAGAGAGGACAGGGCTAATGAAAAACTGTTTTTT. Complete variable domain (other parts from reference TRBV2 and TRBJ1-4): EPEVTQTPSHQVTQMGQEVILRCVPISNHLYFYWYRQILGQKVEFLVSFYNNEISEKSEIFDDQFSVERPDGSNFTLKIRSTKLEDSAMYFCASREDRANEKLFFGSGTQLSVL.

This rearrangement joins TRBV5-1 to TRBJ1-6, with 7 bases fitting TRBD1. There are 16 residues in the CDR3. J lost 5 bases, V lost 0 bases, and 5 bases had no gene match. Germline V CDR1 and CDR2: SGHRS, YFSETQ. DNA of the CDR3: TGCGCCAGCAGCTTGGGGGACAGAGAAAATAATTCACCCCTCCACTTT. Translation: CASSLGDRENNSPLHF.

The CDR3 sequence is CASSLDGLRDQPQHF. The DNA for the CDR3 is TGTGCCAGCAGCTTAGATGGGTTGAGGGATCAGCCCCAGCATTTT. The V gene is TRBV11-2, the J gene TRBJ1-5; D not certain. Per the germline V gene, CDR1 is SGHAT and CDR2 is FQNNGV. The V end lost 0 bases, the J end lost 5 bases, and 11 bases lay between the germline ends. This CDR3 spans 15 amino acids. The full variable domain, with the rest looked up from reference TRBV11-2 and TRBJ1-5, is EAGVAQSPRYKIIEKRQSVAFWCNPISGHATLYWYQQILGQGPKLLIQFQNNGVVDDSQLPKDRFSAERLKGVDSTLKIQPAKLEDSAVYLCASSLDGLRDQPQHFGDGTRLSIL.

V is TRBV5-4 and J is TRBJ2-5; perhaps TRBD1 as D (5 bases). V gave up 0 bases and J gave up 1 base, with 7 bases separating them. Germline assignment: CDR1 SGHNT and CDR2 YYREEE (reference sequence). This CDR3 is 14 amino acids long. DNA of the CDR3: TGTGCCAGCAGCTTGGAAGACAGCCAAGAGACCCAGTACTTC. Its translation: CASSLEDSQETQYF.

The chain combines TRBV27 with TRBJ2-7, with a tentative D call TRBD2 (5 bases). V was pared by 2 bases and J by 3 bases, with 11 bases between. Germline CDR1 and CDR2: MNHEY and SMNVEV (reference sequence). This CDR3 has 14 amino acids. In DNA, the CDR3 is TGTGCCAGCAGTTTAATGGGAGACCTCTACGAGCAGTACTTC. It yields the protein CASSLMGDLYEQYF.

The rearrangement links TRBV5-1 to TRBJ1-2; 7 nucleotides agree with TRBD1. There are 13 residues in the CDR3. Trimming took 4 bases from V and 4 from J; bases not matched to a gene: 4. Germline CDR1 SGHRS, CDR2 YFSETQ. This chain's CDR3 is CASSQTGIYGYTF. CDR3 nucleotide sequence: TGCGCCAGCAGCCAGACAGGGATCTATGGCTACACCTTC.

This chain joins TRBV6-1 and TRBJ1-1; 8 positions match TRBD1. The CDR3 covers 17 residues. V shed 3 bases and J 6 bases; nucleotides not matched to a gene: 15. CDR1 and CDR2 (germline): MNHNS, SASEGT. For the CDR3, the DNA is TGTGCCAGCAGTGATCCGATAGGTGACAGGGGATCATCTGAAGCTTTCTTT. Encoded protein: CASSDPIGDRGSSEAFF.

Only one count was recorded for this clone. The CDR3 DNA reads as TGTGCCAGCGCTAACGTGAGGACTGAAGCTTTCTTT. Protein sequence: CASANVRTEAFF. This chain connects TRBV7-9 to TRBJ1-1; D is uncertain. Germline loops: CDR1 SEHNR, CDR2 FQNEAQ (reference sequence). Trimming shortened V by 8 bases and J by 5 bases, and 12 bases separated the two germline ends. This CDR3 has 12 residues.

This chain joins TRBV11-2 and TRBJ2-7; D is perhaps TRBD2 (5 bases). CDR1 is SGHAT, CDR2 FQNNGV, per germline. The V end lost 3 bases, the J end lost 2 bases, and 11 bases lay between the germline ends. The CDR3 totals 14 residues. The CDR3 here is CASSFFGGTYEQYF. The CDR3 DNA sequence: TGTGCCAGCAGCTTTTTCGGAGGCACCTACGAGCAGTACTTC.

In this sample, this clone turned up a few times. The chain has TRBV9 and TRBJ2-3, with 8 bases lining up with TRBD2. Germline-derived CDR1 and CDR2 are SGDLS and YYNGEE. This CDR3 spans 14 amino acids. With V trimmed by 7 bases and J by 1 base, 5 bases remained unmatched. The CDR3 nucleotides read TGTGCCAGCGCCGGGGGGGGAGGCACAGATACGCAGTATTTT. Its protein is CASAGGGGTDTQYF.

V is TRBV6-6 and J is TRBJ2-3; 8 bases agree with TRBD2. The V segment lost 6 bases and the J segment 4 bases; nucleotides outside the gene matches: 3. CDR1 and CDR2 from the germline V gene are MNHNY and SVGAGI (reference sequence). The CDR3 sequence is 13 residues long. This chain's CDR3 is CASRAGEADTQYF. The CDR3 DNA reads as TGTGCCAGCAGAGCGGGAGAGGCAGATACGCAGTATTTT.

The gene calls are TRBV7-2 and TRBJ1-1, with TRBD1 matching over 10 bases. CDR1 and CDR2 (germline): SGHTA, FQGNSA. The V and J ends lost 4 bases and 10 bases, in that order; junction bases with no gene match: 6. CDR3 length equals 13 residues. Written as DNA, the CDR3 is TGTGCCAGCAGCTGGAGGGACAGGGGTGGAGCTTTCTTT. Translating gives CASSWRDRGGAFF.

V is TRBV13 and J is TRBJ2-6; D possibly corresponds to TRBD1 (6 bases). The CDR3 contains 15 residues. Per the germline V gene, CDR1 is PRHDT and CDR2 is FYEKMQ (reference sequence). Between the trimmed V and J ends, which lost 3 bases and 1 base, there was a span of 7 bases. CDR3: CASSFQGSGANVLTF. The CDR3 DNA reads TGTGCCAGCAGCTTTCAGGGGTCTGGGGCCAACGTCCTGACTTTC.

V and J are TRBV10-3 and TRBJ1-2, with D unclear. Germline CDR1 is ENHRY and CDR2 is SYGVKD. V lost 0 bases and J lost 7, with 15 bases in between. CDR3 length: 15 amino acids. CDR3 amino acids: CAISESPTKPTGYTF. DNA of the CDR3: TGTGCCATCAGTGAGTCGCCTACTAAGCCCACTGGCTACACCTTC.

The chain combines TRBV29-1 with TRBJ2-7, with 12 bases aligning to TRBD2. CDR3 size: 13 residues. From germline, CDR1 is SQVTM and CDR2 ANQGSEA. V lost 6 bases and J lost 6; bases outside the gene matches: 6. The chain's CDR3 is CSVLTSGGFEQYF. CDR3 sequence (DNA): TGCAGCGTCCTGACTAGCGGGGGCTTCGAGCAGTACTTC.

The chain links TRBV11-3 to TRBJ2-2; 7 nucleotides line up with TRBD1. The trim removed 8 bases at V and 7 bases at J, leaving 13 bases unmatched. Germline V gives CDR1 SGHNT, CDR2 YENEEA. The CDR3 has 15 amino acids. The CDR3 loop is CASALRGISVGELFF. CDR3 DNA: TGTGCCAGCGCCCTCAGGGGGATAAGTGTCGGGGAGCTGTTTTTT. The entire variable domain, with the rest obtained from reference TRBV11-3 and TRBJ2-2, is as follows: EAGVVQSPRYKIIEKKQPVAFWCNPISGHNTLYWYLQNLGQGPELLIRYENEEAVDDSQLPKDRFSAERLKGVDSTLKIQPAELGDSAVYLCASALRGISVGELFFGEGSRLTVL.

The V and J genes are TRBV10-2 and TRBJ1-4; maybe TRBD1 (5 bases). Trimming removed 6 bases from V and 3 bases from J, with 20 bases in between. The CDR3 spans 17 residues. Germline V gene data show CDR1 as WSHSY and CDR2 as SAAADI. DNA for the CDR3: TGCGCCAGCAGAGCTACTAGCCGGGGGTGGGCTAATGAAAAACTGTTTTTT. Translated: CASRATSRGWANEKLFF.

A note on this clone: At the DNA level, this CDR3 is encoded by other sequences in the same sample as well. This chain links TRBV6-1 with TRBJ1-5, with 10 bases matching TRBD1. V lost 8 bases to trimming and J lost 4 bases; unmatched junction nucleotides: 8. Germline V gene lookup returns CDR1 MNHNS and CDR2 SASEGT. The CDR3 has 15 amino acids. As DNA, the CDR3 is TGTGCCAGCCTTTGGGGGGGACAGGGGAATCAGCCCCAGCATTTT. The encoded protein is CASLWGGQGNQPQHF.

This chain links TRBV27 with TRBJ2-1, with D possibly TRBD2 on 6 matching bases. Trimming stripped 4 bases from V and 3 bases from J, with 13 bases between. This CDR3 contains 15 residues. Germline V gene sequence: CDR1 MNHEY, CDR2 SMNVEV (reference sequence). The CDR3 reads CASSSAGGNYNEQFF. The CDR3 coding sequence is TGTGCCAGCAGTTCAGCGGGCGGGAACTACAATGAGCAGTTCTTC.

The J gene is TRBJ1-4, the V gene TRBV19; unclear D gene. CDR3 length: 12 residues. Germline V gene lookup returns CDR1 LNHDA and CDR2 SQIVND (reference sequence). Trimming cost V 4 bases and J 5 bases, with 5 bases left between them. This chain's CDR3 is CASSTGNEKLFF. CDR3 in DNA: TGTGCCAGTAGTACAGGAAATGAAAAACTGTTTTTT.

This chain connects TRBV27 to TRBJ2-3; 8 bases align to TRBD1. The CDR3 extends over 16 amino acids. Germline CDR1 is MNHEY and CDR2 is SMNVEV (reference sequence). V was clipped by 4 bases and J by 1 base; unmatched bases: 7. CDR3 in DNA: TGTGCCAGCAGTTCCTCGACAGGGGCTGGCACAGATACGCAGTATTTT. Its translation: CASSSSTGAGTDTQYF.

The chain carries TRBV27 and TRBJ2-3, with 11 bases lining up with TRBD1. The CDR3 length is 15 residues. Germline-derived CDR1 and CDR2 are MNHEY and SMNVEV (reference sequence). J lost 6 bases, V lost 9 bases, and 11 bases had no gene match. CDR3 DNA: TGTGCCAGTGTATCCCGGACAGGGGGCCTGGATACGCAGTATTTT. Its translation is CASVSRTGGLDTQYF.